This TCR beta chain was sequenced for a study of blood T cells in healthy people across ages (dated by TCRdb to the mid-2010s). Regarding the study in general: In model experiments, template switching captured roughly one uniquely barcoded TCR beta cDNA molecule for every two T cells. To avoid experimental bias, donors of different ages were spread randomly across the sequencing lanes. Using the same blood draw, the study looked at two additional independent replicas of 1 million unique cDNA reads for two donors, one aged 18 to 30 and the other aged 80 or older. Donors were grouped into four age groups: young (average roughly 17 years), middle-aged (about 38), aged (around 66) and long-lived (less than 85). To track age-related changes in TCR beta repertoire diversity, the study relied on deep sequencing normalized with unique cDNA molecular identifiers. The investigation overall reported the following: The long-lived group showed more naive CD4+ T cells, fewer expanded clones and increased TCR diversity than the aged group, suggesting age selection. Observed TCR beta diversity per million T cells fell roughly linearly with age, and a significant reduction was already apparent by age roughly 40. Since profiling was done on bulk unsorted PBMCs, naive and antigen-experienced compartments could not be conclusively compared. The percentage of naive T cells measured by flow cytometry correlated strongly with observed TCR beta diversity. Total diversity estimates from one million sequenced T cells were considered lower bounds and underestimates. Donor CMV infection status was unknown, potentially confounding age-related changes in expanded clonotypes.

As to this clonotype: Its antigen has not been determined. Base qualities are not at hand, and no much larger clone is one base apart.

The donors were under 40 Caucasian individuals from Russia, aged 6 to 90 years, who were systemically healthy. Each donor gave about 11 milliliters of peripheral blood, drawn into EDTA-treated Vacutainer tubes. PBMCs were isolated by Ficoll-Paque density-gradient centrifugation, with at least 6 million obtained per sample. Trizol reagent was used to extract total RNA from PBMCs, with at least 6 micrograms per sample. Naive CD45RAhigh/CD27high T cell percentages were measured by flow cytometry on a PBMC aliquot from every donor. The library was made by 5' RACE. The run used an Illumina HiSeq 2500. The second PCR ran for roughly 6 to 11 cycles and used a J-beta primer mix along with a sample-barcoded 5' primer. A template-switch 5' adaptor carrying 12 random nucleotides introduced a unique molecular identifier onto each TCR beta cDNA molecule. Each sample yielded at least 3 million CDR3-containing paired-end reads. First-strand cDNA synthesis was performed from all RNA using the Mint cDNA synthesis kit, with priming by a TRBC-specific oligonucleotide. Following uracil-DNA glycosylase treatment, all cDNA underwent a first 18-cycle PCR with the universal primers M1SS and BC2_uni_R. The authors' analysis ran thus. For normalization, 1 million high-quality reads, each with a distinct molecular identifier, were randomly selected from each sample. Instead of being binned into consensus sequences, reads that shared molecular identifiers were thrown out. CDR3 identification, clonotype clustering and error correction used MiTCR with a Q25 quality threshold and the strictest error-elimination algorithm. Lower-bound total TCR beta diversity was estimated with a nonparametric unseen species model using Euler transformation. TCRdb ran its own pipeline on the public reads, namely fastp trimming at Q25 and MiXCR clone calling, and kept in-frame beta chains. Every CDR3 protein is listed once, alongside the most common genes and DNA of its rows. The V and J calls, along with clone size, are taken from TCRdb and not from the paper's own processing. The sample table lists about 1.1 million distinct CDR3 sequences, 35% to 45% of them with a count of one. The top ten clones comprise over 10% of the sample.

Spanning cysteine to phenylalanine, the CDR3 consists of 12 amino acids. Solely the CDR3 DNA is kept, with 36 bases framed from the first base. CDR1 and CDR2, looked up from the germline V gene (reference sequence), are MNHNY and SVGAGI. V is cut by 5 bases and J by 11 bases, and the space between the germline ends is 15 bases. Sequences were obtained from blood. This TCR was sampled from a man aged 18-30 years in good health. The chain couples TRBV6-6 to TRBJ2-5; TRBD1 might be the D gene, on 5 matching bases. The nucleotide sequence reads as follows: TGTGCCAGCAGTGGTGGACACGAAGGGCAGTACTTC. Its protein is CASSGGHEGQYF.